This T cell receptor (beta chain) was found in a study of cytomegalovirus exposure and HLA in healthy donors. Findings and limits, study-wide: Reports credit the classifier with highly specific, highly sensitive diagnosis of cytomegalovirus status. It was reported that TCR beta sequences correctly inferred the HLA-A and HLA-B alleles for most subjects. Earlier findings revealed that most TCR beta V segments proved productive either about 87% or about 30% of the time.

This clone was observed a few times. Its antigen is not known. The PCR employed 60 Vbeta primers together with 13 Jbeta primers. Produced via immunoSEQ multiplex PCR; TCRdb's table is partial and in-frame only. The data contain some 140,000 clones, over 70% of them singletons. The germline V gene encodes CDR1 SGDLS and CDR2 YYNGEE. The V and J ends lost 5 bases and 8 bases respectively, with 13 bases between them. The CDR3 length is 12 residues. The rearrangement joins TRBV9 to TRBJ1-2; D remains ambiguous. What was sequenced was PBMCs. The receptor was isolated from a man between 25 and 39 years old in good health and CMV-seronegative. The CDR3 nucleotides are TGTGCCAGCAGGTCCAACAGTGGCGGCTACACCTTC. Protein: CASRSNSGGYTF.